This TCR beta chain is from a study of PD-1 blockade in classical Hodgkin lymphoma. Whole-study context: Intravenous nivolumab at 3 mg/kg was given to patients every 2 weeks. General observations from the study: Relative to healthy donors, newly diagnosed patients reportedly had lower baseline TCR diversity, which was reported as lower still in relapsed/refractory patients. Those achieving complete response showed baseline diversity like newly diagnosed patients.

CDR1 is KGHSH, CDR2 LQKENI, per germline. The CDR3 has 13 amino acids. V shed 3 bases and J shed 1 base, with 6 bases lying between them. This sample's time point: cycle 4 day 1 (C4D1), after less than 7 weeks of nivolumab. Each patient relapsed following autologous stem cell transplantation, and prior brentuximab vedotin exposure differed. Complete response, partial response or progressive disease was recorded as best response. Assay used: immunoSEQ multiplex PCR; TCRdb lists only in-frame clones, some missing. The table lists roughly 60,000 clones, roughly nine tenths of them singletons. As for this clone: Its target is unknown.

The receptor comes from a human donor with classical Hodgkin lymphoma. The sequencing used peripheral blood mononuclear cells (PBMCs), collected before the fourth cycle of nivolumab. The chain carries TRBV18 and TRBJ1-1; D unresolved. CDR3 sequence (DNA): TGTGCCAGCTCACCTGTAGCGAACACTGAAGCTTTCTTT. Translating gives CASSPVANTEAFF.